This TCR beta chain originates from a study of T cell responses to AZD1222 COVID-19 vaccine. Study observations and caveats: Along spike, vaccine-associated CD4 TCRs were found throughout, with dominance at 160-218 and 743-854.

The CDR3 runs to 13 residues. In germline, CDR1 is SGHTS, CDR2 YDEGEE. Deletions cut 5 bases from V and 8 bases from J, with 14 bases between. The protocol was immunoSEQ multiplex PCR, while the TCRdb copy is restricted to in-frame clones and leaves out a portion. Counted here are more than 70,000 clones, 70% to 90% occurring once; the ten biggest clones make up roughly 1.2%. To note about this clone: Its matching antigen is unknown.

Pooling covered second doses at about 4 or about 12 weeks. The clonotype originates from an adult who received the AZD1222 COVID-19 vaccine. Sample: peripheral blood, taken 28 days after the second AZD1222 dose. This rearrangement joins TRBV5-8 to TRBJ2-1; D perhaps matches TRBD2 (6 bases). The CDR3 DNA sequence: TGTGCCAGCAGACCGCGGGACCGAGATGAGCAGTTCTTC. Amino acids: CASRPRDRDEQFF.